The 29 T cell receptor beta chains below were found in one sample sequenced in a study of blood T cell repertoires in COVID-19. Generated by immunoSEQ multiplex PCR, the TCRdb table keeps only in-frame clones and is missing some. The repertoire holds about 140,000 clones, with approximately 80% as singletons. Sequenced: peripheral blood. The origin of the receptors is a human donor in a cohort sampled during active COVID-19.

The chain joins TRBV27 to TRBJ1-6, with 7 bases that match TRBD1. Germline assignment: CDR1 MNHEY and CDR2 SMNVEV (reference sequence). The CDR3 covers 18 residues. V was clipped by 3 bases and J by 6 bases; unmatched bases: 14. The CDR3 region has the DNA TGTGCCAGCAGTTTTGGAGGGGGCGCCTTTCCCCTTAATTCACCCCTCCACTTT. It is translated as CASSFGGGAFPLNSPLHF.

The chain is built from TRBV27 and TRBJ2-7, with TRBD2 matching over 12 bases. Germline V lookup: CDR1 MNHEY, CDR2 SMNVEV (reference sequence). V was clipped by 2 bases and J by 3 bases; unmatched bases: 8. The CDR3 has 17 amino acids. CDR3 sequence reads: CASSLELAGGGSYEQYF. CDR3 sequence (DNA): TGTGCCAGCAGTTTAGAACTAGCGGGAGGAGGAAGCTACGAGCAGTACTTC.

This sequence joins TRBV19 and TRBJ2-2; 8 positions agree with TRBD1. V was pared by 5 bases and J by 4 bases, with 6 bases of the junction left unmatched. This CDR3 is built from 15 residues. Germline CDR1 and CDR2: LNHDA and SQIVND (reference sequence). In DNA, the CDR3 is TGTGCCAGTAGTTCGGGACAGGCCGGCACCGGGGAGCTGTTTTTT. Its translation: CASSSGQAGTGELFF.

This clone is a singleton in its sample. This chain joins TRBV6-6 and TRBJ1-3; D ambiguous. The CDR3 extends over 13 amino acids. The V end was cut by 4 bases, the J end by 0 bases, with 4 bases between. CDR1 and CDR2 from the germline V gene are MNHNY and SVGAGI (reference sequence). The DNA for the CDR3 is TGTGCCAGCAGTTTGGCCTCTGGAAACACCATATATTTT. This encodes CASSLASGNTIYF.

The V gene is TRBV9, the J gene TRBJ2-7; the match to TRBD2 covers 10 bases. The length of the CDR3 is 15 residues. V was pared by 3 bases and J by 5 bases, with 8 bases of the junction left unmatched. Germline values: CDR1 SGDLS, CDR2 YYNGEE. The CDR3 region is CASSAESGRADEQYF. The CDR3 DNA reads TGTGCCAGCAGCGCCGAAAGCGGGAGGGCCGACGAGCAGTACTTC. The whole variable domain, filled in from reference TRBV9 and TRBJ2-7, reads DSGVTQTPKHLITATGQRVTLRCSPRSGDLSVYWYQQSLDQGLQFLIQYYNGEERAKGNILERFSAQQFPDLHSELNLSSLELGDSALYFCASSAESGRADEQYFGPGTRLTVT.

The chain uses TRBV7-2 and TRBJ1-5; maybe TRBD1 (5 bases). CDR1 is SGHTA and CDR2 is FQGNSA in the germline V gene. Trimming stripped 4 bases from V and 0 bases from J, with 16 bases between. The CDR3 is made up of 17 amino acids. The CDR3 coding sequence is TGTGCCAGCAGCTCTGTCGGGACTCGCTATAGCAATCAGCCCCAGCATTTT. Translated, it gives CASSSVGTRYSNQPQHF.

The genes are TRBV12-3 or TRBV12-4 and TRBJ2-7; D is unresolved. With 2 bases removed from V and 1 base from J, the gap between germline ends came to 6 bases. This CDR3 is 13 amino acids long. The CDR3 loop is CASSLQLSYEQYF. The CDR3 DNA reads TGTGCCAGCAGTTTACAACTTTCCTACGAGCAGTACTTC.

The chain links TRBV15 to TRBJ2-1; weak D call: TRBD2 (6 bases). Trimming took 1 base from V and 3 from J, leaving 10 bases between them. The germline V gene has CDR1 LNHNV and CDR2 YYDKDF (reference sequence). CDR3 size: 15 residues. CDR3 in DNA: TGTGCCACCAGCAGAGGCGGGACCATCTACAATGAGCAGTTCTTC. It codes for CATSRGGTIYNEQFF. The variable domain in full, completed from reference TRBV15 and TRBJ2-1, reads DAMVIQNPRYQVTQFGKPVTLSCSQTLNHNVMYWYQQKSSQAPKLLFHYYDKDFNNEADTPDNFQSRRPNTSFCFLDIRSPGLGDTAMYLCATSRGGTIYNEQFFGPGTRLTVL.

This chain links TRBV7-2 with TRBJ1-2; possible D gene TRBD1, 6 bases. Trimming removed 5 bases at V and 4 bases at J, with 14 bases between. Per germline, CDR1 SGHTA and CDR2 FQGNSA. The CDR3 has 14 amino acids. CDR3 sequence reads: CASSVDRQGYGYTF. The CDR3 coding sequence is TGTGCCAGCAGCGTCGACAGGCAGGGCTATGGCTACACCTTC.

This clone came up a few times. The J gene is TRBJ2-2, the V gene TRBV7-9; 8 bases map to TRBD2. With V trimmed by 5 bases and J by 6 bases, 8 bases remained unmatched. Germline V gives CDR1 SEHNR, CDR2 FQNEAQ (reference sequence). The CDR3 loop spans 15 amino acids. The DNA for the CDR3 is TGTGCCAGCAGCGGCCCCGGGCGGGGGGCCGGGGAGCTGTTTTTT. It translates to CASSGPGRGAGELFF.

V and J are TRBV5-1 and TRBJ2-1, with D tentatively TRBD1 (7 bases). Trimming pared 7 bases from V and 8 bases from J, leaving 22 bases between. The CDR3 is 15 amino acids. Germline CDR1 SGHRS, CDR2 YFSETQ. The CDR3 sequence is CASSTQGGRGDEQFF. The CDR3 region has the DNA TGCGCCAGCTCTACCCAGGGGGGACGAGGGGATGAGCAGTTCTTC.

The J gene is TRBJ1-1, the V gene TRBV28; TRBD1 matches at 9 bases. The CDR3 loop spans 14 amino acids. Germline CDR1 and CDR2: MDHEN and SYDVKM. V shed 4 bases, J shed 7 bases, and the junction held 7 bases outside the gene matches. Written as DNA, the CDR3 is TGTGCCAGCAGTTCAGGGGACAGGGAAATTGAAGCTTTCTTT. Translation: CASSSGDREIEAFF.

By proportion, this clone is medium-sized (0.01 to 0.1%). The V and J genes are TRBV28 and TRBJ2-7; 7 bases line up with TRBD1. CDR3 size: 14 residues. Germline CDR1 and CDR2: MDHEN and SYDVKM. V shed 10 bases, J shed 5 bases, and the junction held 14 bases outside the gene matches. CDR3 sequence: CATKFPPQGDEQYF. The CDR3 DNA sequence: TGTGCCACCAAGTTTCCCCCTCAGGGGGACGAGCAGTACTTC.

The chain recombines TRBV28 with TRBJ1-2; tentatively, D is TRBD1 (5 bases). Germline loops: CDR1 MDHEN, CDR2 SYDVKM. The CDR3 sequence is 14 residues long. Trimming shortened V by 6 bases and J by 8 bases, and 19 bases separated the two germline ends. CDR3 DNA sequence: TGTGCCAGCAGGGACTGGGGGGTCCGCGACGGCTACACCTTC. The encoded protein is CASRDWGVRDGYTF.

This chain uses TRBV4-2 with TRBJ2-1, with 7 bases aligning to TRBD2. The CDR3 has 15 amino acids. The trim removed 1 base at V and 3 bases at J, leaving 3 bases unmatched. In germline, CDR1 is LGHNA, CDR2 YNFKEQ. The CDR3 DNA is TGTGCCAGCAGCCAAGCTAGCGGCCACTACAATGAGCAGTTCTTC. Protein product: CASSQASGHYNEQFF.

The chain joins TRBV2 to TRBJ1-2; D is possibly TRBD1 (5 bases). V shed 4 bases and J shed 0 bases, with 15 bases lying between them. The length of the CDR3 is 16 residues. Germline CDR1 reads SNHLY; CDR2 reads FYNNEI. The CDR3 nucleotides are TGTGCCAGCAGTGGGACGGCAGGGTCCGCTAACTATGGCTACACCTTC. Translation gives CASSGTAGSANYGYTF.

This clone came up once. The rearrangement uses TRBV3-1 (or the pseudogene TRBV3-2) and TRBJ2-2; 10 positions match TRBD1. Looked up from germline, CDR1 is LGHDT and CDR2 is YNNKEL (reference sequence). V shed 4 bases and J 2 bases; nucleotides not matched to a gene: 4. The CDR3 loop spans 16 amino acids. The CDR3 region is CASSRGTGENTGELFF. The DNA of the CDR3 is TGTGCCAGCAGCCGAGGGACAGGGGAAAACACCGGGGAGCTGTTTTTT.

The V call is TRBV5-1, the J call TRBJ1-1; TRBD1 aligns across 8 bases. In germline, CDR1 is SGHRS, CDR2 YFSETQ. The junction had 19 bases not matched to a gene; V was cut back by 2 bases and J by 10 bases. The CDR3 extends over 17 amino acids. CDR3 region: CASSFSPTGGSRLSAFF. Written as DNA, the CDR3 is TGCGCCAGCAGCTTCAGTCCTACAGGGGGTTCCCGGTTGTCAGCTTTCTTT. Complete variable domain (other parts from reference TRBV5-1 and TRBJ1-1): KAGVTQTPRYLIKTRGQQVTLSCSPISGHRSVSWYQQTPGQGLQFLFEYFSETQRNKGNFPGRFSGRQFSNSRSEMNVSTLELGDSALYLCASSFSPTGGSRLSAFFGQGTRLTVV.

The V call is TRBV5-4, the J call TRBJ2-6; TRBD1 aligns across 8 bases. J lost 3 bases, V lost 0 bases, and 5 bases had no gene match. Germline loops: CDR1 SGHNT, CDR2 YYREEE (reference sequence). CDR3 length equals 17 residues. The CDR3 DNA is TGTGCCAGCAGCTTGGAGGGCAGGGGGCATGGGGCCAACGTCCTGACTTTC. Protein: CASSLEGRGHGANVLTF.

Turning to this clone: Within the sample, other DNA sequences also encode this same CDR3. V and J are TRBV18 and TRBJ2-1; 7 positions match TRBD2. The trim removed 2 bases at V and 0 bases at J, leaving 1 base unmatched. Germline values: CDR1 KGHSH, CDR2 LQKENI. The CDR3 covers 15 residues. For the CDR3, the DNA is TGTGCCAGCTCACCAGGCGGGAGCTCCTACAATGAGCAGTTCTTC. Its protein product is CASSPGGSSYNEQFF.

The gene calls are TRBV11-3 and TRBJ2-2; 8 nucleotides match TRBD1. The CDR3 loop spans 13 amino acids. Germline CDR1 reads SGHNT; CDR2 reads YENEEA. V lost 6 bases and J lost 5; bases outside the gene matches: 2. In nucleotides, the CDR3 is TGTGCCAGCAGAGGGACAGGTACCGGGGAGCTGTTTTTT. Translating gives CASRGTGTGELFF.

This clone was found once. V and J are TRBV28 and TRBJ2-6; no clear D. Germline V gene lookup returns CDR1 MDHEN and CDR2 SYDVKM. The CDR3 consists of 15 residues. Trimming took 7 bases from V and 0 from J, leaving 10 bases between them. CDR3 amino acids: CASITARSGANVLTF. CDR3 bases: TGTGCCAGCATTACAGCCCGCTCTGGGGCCAACGTCCTGACTTTC.

CDR3 in DNA: TGTGCCAGCTCACCAGGAGGGAGCGGGACCGGGGAGCTGTTTTTT. Its translation is CASSPGGSGTGELFF. The genes are TRBV18 and TRBJ2-2; tentatively, D is TRBD2 (6 bases). CDR3 length: 15 residues. Per the germline V gene, CDR1 is KGHSH and CDR2 is LQKENI. Trimming cost V 2 bases and J 5 bases, with 12 bases left between them.

This clone has a handful of counts. The chain recombines TRBV20-1 with TRBJ1-2; D not resolved. Per the germline V gene, CDR1 is DFQATT and CDR2 is SNEGSKA (reference sequence). V lost 6 bases to trimming and J lost 6 bases, with 11 bases between them. CDR3 size: 11 residues. CDR3 residues: CSAAAVHGYTF. CDR3 DNA: TGCAGTGCCGCGGCAGTCCATGGCTACACCTTC.

This chain uses TRBV9 with TRBJ2-7, with D possibly TRBD2 on 7 matching bases. CDR3 length: 15 residues. Between the trimmed V and J ends, which lost 4 bases and 7 bases, there was a span of 21 bases. Germline lookup yields CDR1 SGDLS and CDR2 YYNGEE. CDR3 residues: CASSPSGGGGGEQYF. CDR3 DNA sequence: TGTGCCAGCAGCCCCTCCGGGGGAGGGGGGGGTGAGCAGTACTTC.

The V call is TRBV7-3, the J call TRBJ2-5, with TRBD2 matching over 7 bases. This CDR3 has 12 amino acids. Trimming cost V 8 bases and J 5 bases; bases outside gene matches: 5. Germline V gene sequence: CDR1 SGHTA, CDR2 FQGTGA. CDR3 DNA: TGTGCCAGCGGACTAGTGGGGGAGACCCAGTACTTC. Protein sequence: CASGLVGETQYF.

This clone was found a few times. V usage is TRBV9 and J usage is TRBJ2-7, with a tentative D call TRBD1 (5 bases). Germline values: CDR1 SGDLS, CDR2 YYNGEE. The CDR3 has 15 residues. Trimming pared 0 bases from V and 7 bases from J, leaving 17 bases between. The DNA for the CDR3 is TGTGCCAGCAGCGTAGAGGACATCCCCCCTAGTGAGCAGTACTTC. This encodes CASSVEDIPPSEQYF.

This sequence joins TRBV5-1 and TRBJ1-1; 8 nucleotides match TRBD1. Germline trimming cut 4 bases from V and 1 base from J; bases unmatched to any gene: 6. Germline CDR1 and CDR2: SGHRS and YFSETQ. The CDR3 covers 15 residues. Here the CDR3 reads CASSASGTGNTEAFF. CDR3 nucleotides: TGCGCCAGCAGCGCCTCCGGGACAGGGAACACTGAAGCTTTCTTT.

The chain joins TRBV4-3 to TRBJ2-3; 7 nucleotides agree with TRBD2. This CDR3 region has 15 residues. CDR1 is LGHNA and CDR2 is YSLEER in the germline V gene. V trimming: 3 bases; J trimming: 0 bases; junction bases outside the gene matches: 3. CDR3 sequence: CASSQLAASTDTQYF. CDR3 nucleotides: TGCGCCAGCAGCCAGCTAGCGGCTAGCACAGATACGCAGTATTTT.